This TCR beta chain was retrieved from a study of glioma-infiltrating T cells. This clonotype was seen at least ten times. The germline gives CDR1 MDHEN, CDR2 SYDVKM. V was clipped by 2 bases and J by 5 bases, with 4 bases between them. The CDR3 runs to 12 residues. Using RNA template, CDR3s of TCR alpha and beta were amplified with iRepertoire arm-PCR. One entry per CDR3 protein results from TCRdb running MiXCR on the multiplex PCR reads. The data hold approximately 120,000 distinct CDR3 sequences, with under 30% observed a single time. The sequenced sample consisted of glioma tissue, nonneoplastic brain tissue, or PBMCs (not recorded which). The clonotype originates from a human donor with low-grade glioma or glioblastoma, undergoing nonglioma brain surgery, or in good health (not recorded which). V and J are TRBV28 and TRBJ2-1; D remains ambiguous. DNA for the CDR3: TGTGCCAGCAGTTTAAGCCACAATGAGCAGTTCTTC. Protein sequence: CASSLSHNEQFF.